Below, one T cell receptor (beta chain) is given with its context. Its antigen is still unknown. RNA transcripts yielded amplified TCR beta CDR3 regions. The HTBI primer set drove a first-round RT-PCR of the TCR CDR3. TCRdb analysed the multiplex PCR reads with MiXCR anew, one entry per CDR3 protein. This repertoire shows more than 300,000 distinct CDR3 sequences, more than 11% found once; its top ten account for around 24%. The sample comes from a study of T cells in Graves' hyperthyroidism and ophthalmopathy. Overall study findings and caveats: From stable hyperthyroidism, ophthalmopathy was separated by a 13 V-J model. Ophthalmopathy, as predicted by the model, came a median 6.5 months after the prediction. Blood held most thyroid clonotypes expanded above 0.001 frequency.

CDR1 is LGHDT and CDR2 is YNNKEL in the germline V gene (reference sequence). The CDR3 totals 16 residues. The germline V and J ends were trimmed by 1 base and 0 bases, with 10 bases remaining between them. The chain has TRBV3-1 and TRBJ2-1; D ambiguous. The origin of this receptor is a woman aged 30 to 39 with Graves' hyperthyroidism. Sequenced input: blood. The CDR3 nucleotides read TGTGCCAGCAGCCAAGTGGCGACTCCCTCCTACAATGAGCAGTTCTTC. Amino acids: CASSQVATPSYNEQFF.